This T cell receptor beta chain was sequenced for a study of metastatic and nonmetastatic thyroid tumors. Background on the study: Comparative analysis of repertoires was undertaken across blood and tumor or nodule tissue obtained from malignant and benign thyroid patients. Whole-study findings and limits: In blood and tumor, TCR beta diversity was reportedly significantly higher in malignant thyroid tumors than in benign nodules.

Authors' analysis steps: CDR3 was compared across clinicopathological groups, and the resulting differences were used to build a distant-metastasis classifier for papillary thyroid cancer. TCRdb reassembled clones from the PCR reads with MiXCR. None of the V and J calls come from the authors' own analysis; TCRdb made them. The sample contains over 65,000 clones, roughly an eighth of which appear only once. Each patient went into thyroid surgery without having received any treatment. Trimming took 2 bases from V and 0 from J; bases not matched to a gene: 3. The CDR3 consists of 15 residues. CDR1 KGHSH and CDR2 LQKENI come from the germline V gene. This clone was found many times. The antigen remains undetermined. Other nucleotide sequences from this sample produce the same CDR3.

The receptor's source is a female donor with papillary thyroid cancer or a benign thyroid nodule (not recorded which). Some clones in this sample may be carry-over from other donors' samples. Sequenced: tumor tissue. This chain joins TRBV18 and TRBJ2-7; 8 bases are shared with TRBD2. CDR3: CASSPGGRPSYEQYF. CDR3 DNA sequence: TGTGCCAGCTCACCAGGCGGGAGGCCCTCCTACGAGCAGTACTTC.